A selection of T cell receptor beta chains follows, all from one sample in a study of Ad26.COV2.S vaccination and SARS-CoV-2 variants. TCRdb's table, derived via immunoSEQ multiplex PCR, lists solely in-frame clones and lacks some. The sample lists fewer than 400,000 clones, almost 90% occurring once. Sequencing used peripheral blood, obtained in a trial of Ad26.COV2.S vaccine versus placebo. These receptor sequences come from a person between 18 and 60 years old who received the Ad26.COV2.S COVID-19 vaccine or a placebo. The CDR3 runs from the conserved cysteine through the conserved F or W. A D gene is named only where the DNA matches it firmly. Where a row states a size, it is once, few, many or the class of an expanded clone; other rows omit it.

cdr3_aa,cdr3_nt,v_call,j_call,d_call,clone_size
CASIAPGPPYEQYF,TGTGCCAGTATTGCGCCGGGGCCCCCCTACGAGCAGTACTTC,TRBV19,TRBJ2-7,NA,NA
CASSPIGVEEGASSYNSPLHF,TGTGCCAGCAGTCCGATCGGAGTGGAGGAGGGTGCGAGCTCCTATAATTCACCCCTCCACTTT,TRBV6-6,TRBJ1-6,NA,NA
CASSLGVLNEQFF,TGTGCCAGCAGCTTAGGGGTACTCAATGAGCAGTTCTTC,TRBV5-4,TRBJ2-1,NA,NA
CASSRQGRQPQHF,TGTGCCAGCAGCCGACAGGGGAGGCAGCCCCAGCATTTT,TRBV27,TRBJ1-5,TRBD1,NA
CASSMGQVYGYTF,TGTGCCAGTAGTATGGGACAAGTCTATGGCTACACCTTC,TRBV19,TRBJ1-2,NA,NA
CASIGDVGSPNSPLHF,TGTGCCAGTATAGGGGATGTTGGGTCGCCCAATTCACCCCTCCACTTT,TRBV19,TRBJ1-6,NA,once
CASSLTQGGTGSSGNTIYF,TGTGCCAGCAGCCTCACTCAGGGGGGGACAGGGTCCTCTGGAAACACCATATATTTT,TRBV9,TRBJ1-3,TRBD1,NA
CASSPTGSRYEQYF,TGCGCCAGCAGCCCGACTGGCTCCCGATACGAGCAGTACTTC,TRBV4-3,TRBJ2-7,NA,NA
CASSLWTSGRLYNEQFF,TGTGCCAGCAGTTTATGGACTAGCGGGAGACTATACAATGAGCAGTTCTTC,TRBV28,TRBJ2-1,TRBD2,NA
CASSSGPGQGPDGIDSPLHF,TGTGCCAGCAGCTCAGGACCGGGACAGGGGCCTGATGGTATCGATTCACCCCTCCACTTT,TRBV5-5,TRBJ1-6,TRBD1,NA
CASSQEATEAFF,TGTGCCAGCTCTCAAGAGGCAACTGAAGCTTTCTTT,TRBV7-9,TRBJ1-1,NA,NA
CATSLTGRRGSYEQYF,TGTGCCACCAGCCTGACAGGGAGGCGGGGCAGCTACGAGCAGTACTTC,TRBV15,TRBJ2-7,NA,NA
CASSLGTGGGELFF,TGCGCCAGCAGCCTTGGGACAGGAGGAGGGGAGCTGTTTTTT,TRBV4-3,TRBJ2-2,TRBD1,NA
CASNNRDKPMNTEAFF,TGTGCCAGTAATAACCGGGACAAACCCATGAACACTGAAGCTTTCTTT,TRBV19,TRBJ1-1,NA,NA
CASSQLAGAQYF,TGTGCCAGCAGCCAACTAGCGGGAGCGCAGTATTTT,TRBV7-9,TRBJ2-3,TRBD2,NA
CSVRGQSSYNEQFF,TGCAGCGTAAGGGGGCAAAGCTCCTACAATGAGCAGTTCTTC,TRBV29-1,TRBJ2-1,TRBD1,NA
CASRLKTGVQPQHF,TGTGCCAGCAGACTTAAGACGGGGGTCCAGCCCCAGCATTTT,TRBV28,TRBJ1-5,NA,NA
CASSQVGNQPQHF,TGTGCCAGCAGCCAAGTTGGAAATCAGCCCCAGCATTTT,TRBV3-1/TRBV3-2,TRBJ1-5,NA,NA
CASSLGSNSPLHF,TGTGCCAGCAGCTTAGGCAGTAATTCACCCCTCCACTTT,TRBV11-2,TRBJ1-6,NA,many
CASSVGLMSQDEKLFF,TGTGCCAGCAGCGTAGGGCTCATGTCCCAAGATGAAAAACTGTTTTTT,TRBV9,TRBJ1-4,NA,NA
CASSYYQGQYSNQPQHF,TGTGCCAGCAGTTACTATCAGGGGCAATATAGCAATCAGCCCCAGCATTTT,TRBV6-2/TRBV6-3,TRBJ1-5,NA,NA
CASSLQGADGYTF,TGTGCCAGCAGCCTCCAGGGGGCGGATGGCTACACCTTC,TRBV7-6,TRBJ1-2,TRBD1,NA
CASRDRQGGPDTQYF,TGTGCCAGCAGAGATAGACAGGGTGGGCCAGATACGCAGTATTTT,TRBV6-6,TRBJ2-3,TRBD1,NA
CASSPRRGGSYEQYF,TGTGCCAGCAGCCCCCGGCGGGGGGGCTCCTACGAGCAGTACTTC,TRBV4-2,TRBJ2-7,TRBD2,NA
CASSVNTGLPGGYTF,TGTGCCAGCAGCGTAAACACAGGGCTTCCTGGCGGCTACACCTTC,TRBV9,TRBJ1-2,NA,NA
CASTEVQTGYNGYTF,TGTGCCAGTACCGAGGTACAGACAGGTTACAATGGCTACACCTTC,TRBV19,TRBJ1-2,NA,NA
CASSPTPQLSGNTIYF,TGTGCCAGCAGCCCGACCCCGCAACTCTCTGGAAACACCATATATTTT,TRBV3-1/TRBV3-2,TRBJ1-3,NA,NA
CASSYADYYEQYF,TGTGCCAGCAGTTACGCGGATTACTACGAGCAGTACTTC,TRBV6-6,TRBJ2-7,NA,NA
CASSLTGLAGAFNTGELFF,TGTGCCAGCAGCCTAACCGGACTAGCGGGGGCCTTTAACACCGGGGAGCTGTTTTTT,TRBV6-2/TRBV6-3,TRBJ2-2,TRBD2,NA
CASSFETWALGNTEAFF,TGTGCCAGCAGCTTTGAAACGTGGGCATTGGGGAACACTGAAGCTTTCTTT,TRBV5-6,TRBJ1-1,NA,NA